Presented here are 20 T cell receptor beta chains from one specimen sequenced in a study of T-cell reconstitution after alpha-beta-depleted transplantation in children. Unique molecular identifiers were used to barcode this TCRbeta library. One entry per CDR3 protein results from TCRdb running MiXCR on the PCR reads. The repertoire holds fewer than 550,000 distinct CDR3 sequences, 11% seen once, with 13% to 15% in the top ten. The sequenced sample was PBMCs, mostly from graft donor cells, obtained 180 days after TCRalphabeta/CD19-depleted stem cell transplant. These receptors were obtained from a female patient under 10 years old who had a stem cell transplant for aplastic anemia, so the T cells may come from the graft donor.

This chain links TRBV13 with TRBJ2-7, with D uncertain. The length of the CDR3 is 14 residues. The germline gives CDR1 PRHDT, CDR2 FYEKMQ (reference sequence). Trimming removed 5 bases from V and 4 bases from J, with 15 bases in between. CDR3 coding DNA: TGTGCCAGCAGCCCGGGCAGGTCCGAATACGAGCAGTACGTC. As protein: CASSPGRSEYEQYV.

In this sample, this clonotype turned up a few times. The chain links TRBV9 to TRBJ1-4; D not certain. Germline values: CDR1 SGDLS, CDR2 YYNGEE. V dropped 0 bases and J dropped 5 bases, with 8 bases sitting between them. The CDR3 length is 14 residues. The CDR3 sequence: CASSVEAWNEKLFF. CDR3 sequence (DNA): TGTGCCAGCAGCGTAGAAGCATGGAATGAAAAACTGTTTTTT.

This clonotype was detected a few times. The chain recombines TRBV7-9 with TRBJ2-2; maybe TRBD2 (5 bases). Trimming pared 1 base from V and 3 bases from J, leaving 12 bases between. The CDR3 spans 16 residues. Germline V gives CDR1 SEHNR, CDR2 FQNEAQ (reference sequence). CDR3 protein: CASSLVVRGDTGELFF. The CDR3, as DNA: TGTGCCAGCAGCTTAGTTGTCCGGGGAGACACCGGGGAGCTGTTTTTT.

This clonotype occurred a few times. The J gene is TRBJ1-4, the V gene TRBV5-4; weak D call: TRBD1 (5 bases). Per germline, CDR1 SGHNT and CDR2 YYREEE (reference sequence). The V gene lost 0 bases and the J gene lost 8 bases, with 11 bases spanning the gap. This CDR3 contains 14 residues. The CDR3 loop is CASSLEGAREKLFF. DNA for the CDR3: TGTGCCAGCAGCTTGGAAGGGGCCAGAGAAAAACTGTTTTTT. The full variable domain, rest sourced from reference TRBV5-4 and TRBJ1-4, is ETGVTQSPTHLIKTRGQQVTLRCSSQSGHNTVSWYQQALGQGPQFIFQYYREEENGRGNFPPRFSGLQFPNYSSELNVNALELDDSALYLCASSLEGAREKLFFGSGTQLSVL.

This clonotype was observed many times. The V and J genes are TRBV6-2 or TRBV6-3 and TRBJ1-5; TRBD1 agrees at 8 bases. Germline trimming cut 8 bases from V and 3 bases from J; bases unmatched to any gene: 6. The CDR3 has 14 amino acids. Germline V gives CDR1 MNHEY, CDR2 SVGEGT. The CDR3 DNA follows: TGTGCCAGCTCACGGACAGGGAACAATCAGCCCCAGCATTTT. Encoded protein: CASSRTGNNQPQHF.

The chain links TRBV5-5 to TRBJ2-1; the match to TRBD2 covers 10 bases. Germline loops: CDR1 SGHKS, CDR2 YYEKEE (reference sequence). The CDR3 sequence is 17 residues long. Trimming at V came to 3 bases and at J to 0 bases, leaving 6 bases not matched to a gene. This CDR3 reads CASSSGTSDISYNEQFF. DNA of the CDR3: TGTGCCAGCAGCTCCGGGACTAGCGACATCTCCTACAATGAGCAGTTCTTC.

The CDR3 coding sequence is TGTGCCATCAGCCACTCCCGGGACAGGGGTGCCGAGAAATCACCCCTCCACTTT. It translates to CAISHSRDRGAEKSPLHF. The V and J genes are TRBV10-3 and TRBJ1-6, with 10 nucleotides matching TRBD1. This CDR3 contains 18 residues. Per germline, CDR1 ENHRY and CDR2 SYGVKD. The junction had 18 bases not matched to a gene; V was cut back by 6 bases and J by 10 bases.

J is TRBJ2-7 and V is TRBV6-2 or TRBV6-3, with 10 bases that match TRBD2. This CDR3 is built from 16 residues. Germline CDR1 and CDR2: MNHEY and SVGEGT. V gave up 8 bases and J gave up 2 bases; unmatched junction bases: 12. This CDR3 is CASLSSGSRRTYEQYF. Here the CDR3 DNA reads TGTGCCAGCCTTTCTAGCGGGAGCCGGAGGACCTACGAGCAGTACTTC.

The sample holds a few counts of this clonotype. The chain combines TRBV15 with TRBJ2-1; 7 nucleotides agree with TRBD2. There are 15 residues in the CDR3. V lost 0 bases and J lost 4; bases outside the gene matches: 3. CDR1 and CDR2 from the germline V gene are LNHNV and YYDKDF (reference sequence). The CDR3 DNA reads TGTGCCACCAGCAGAGATTGGGAGGGATACAATGAGCAGTTCTTC. Residues: CATSRDWEGYNEQFF.

This clonotype was recorded many times. This chain connects TRBV15 to TRBJ2-5; D is uncertain. This CDR3 is built from 14 residues. CDR1 is LNHNV, CDR2 YYDKDF, per germline (reference sequence). The V gene lost 0 bases and the J gene lost 2 bases, with 7 bases spanning the gap. The CDR3, as DNA: TGTGCCACCAGCAGAGATCCAGGACAAGAGACCCAGTACTTC. This sequence encodes CATSRDPGQETQYF. The entire variable domain, with the rest obtained from reference TRBV15 and TRBJ2-5, is as follows: DAMVIQNPRYQVTQFGKPVTLSCSQTLNHNVMYWYQQKSSQAPKLLFHYYDKDFNNEADTPDNFQSRRPNTSFCFLDIRSPGLGDTAMYLCATSRDPGQETQYFGPGTRLLVL.

This clonotype showed up many times. This chain links TRBV20-1 with TRBJ2-6; D remains ambiguous. Germline CDR1 and CDR2: DFQATT and SNEGSKA (reference sequence). The CDR3 is 13 amino acids. The V and J ends lost 6 bases and 0 bases respectively, with 6 bases between them. The chain's CDR3 is CSATLSGANVLTF. CDR3 sequence (DNA): TGCAGTGCCACACTCTCTGGGGCCAACGTCCTGACTTTC.

This clonotype was found a few times. The chain employs TRBV4-3 and TRBJ2-5, with 7 bases identical to TRBD2. Germline loops: CDR1 LGHNA, CDR2 YSLEER. The length of the CDR3 is 16 residues. Trimming took 1 base from V and 6 from J; bases not matched to a gene: 11. CDR3 loop: CASSQGPLAVLQTQYF. In nucleotides, the CDR3 is TGCGCCAGCAGCCAAGGGCCCCTAGCGGTTTTACAGACCCAGTACTTC.

This clonotype turned up a few times. The CDR3: CSARGGRDTKNIQYF. Written as DNA, the CDR3 is TGCAGTGCTAGAGGTGGGAGGGACACCAAAAACATTCAGTACTTC. The chain employs TRBV20-1 and TRBJ2-4; perhaps TRBD2 as D (7 bases). CDR3 length: 15 amino acids. V was shortened by 1 base and J by 2 bases, with 12 bases between the two germline ends. Per germline, CDR1 DFQATT and CDR2 SNEGSKA (reference sequence).

CDR3: CASSRDNLAGGYTQYF. CDR3 coding DNA: TGTGCCAGCAGCCGAGATAACCTAGCGGGAGGGTATACGCAGTATTTT. V is TRBV3-1 and J is TRBJ2-3; 12 nucleotides agree with TRBD2. The V segment lost 4 bases and the J segment 7 bases; nucleotides outside the gene matches: 9. This CDR3 is built from 16 residues. Germline V CDR1 and CDR2: LGHDT, YNNKEL (reference sequence).

This clonotype was seen repeatedly, ten times or more. V and J are TRBV5-1 and TRBJ2-2, with D uncertain. The CDR3 spans 14 residues. CDR1 and CDR2 from the germline V gene are SGHRS and YFSETQ. Trimming pared 6 bases from V and 3 bases from J, leaving 12 bases between. The CDR3 DNA is TGCGCCAGCACCACGATGGGATACACCGGGGAGCTGTTTTTT. Translated, it gives CASTTMGYTGELFF.

In this sample, this clonotype turned up a few times. The chain combines TRBV4-3 with TRBJ1-1, with D unresolved. The V gene's germline CDR1 is LGHNA and CDR2 YSLEER. This CDR3 contains 12 residues. The ends were cut back, 0 bases at V and 4 bases at J, with 3 bases in the middle. CDR3 protein: CASSQDLTEAFF. Here the CDR3 DNA reads TGCGCCAGCAGCCAAGACCTCACTGAAGCTTTCTTT.

V gene TRBV10-3 combines with J gene TRBJ1-5; possible D gene TRBD1, 5 bases. The CDR3 totals 14 residues. Trimming shortened V by 2 bases and J by 3 bases, and 8 bases separated the two germline ends. Germline V lookup: CDR1 ENHRY, CDR2 SYGVKD. This chain's CDR3 is CAISEVGDNQPQHF. CDR3 DNA: TGTGCCATCAGTGAGGTGGGGGACAATCAGCCCCAGCATTTT.

This clonotype was seen a handful of times. CDR3 coding DNA: TGTGCCAGCAGTTTATTCGTAGGGGGCTCGGATTCACCCCTCCACTTT. This translates into CASSLFVGGSDSPLHF. This sequence joins TRBV28 and TRBJ1-6; 7 bases fit TRBD1. Germline V gene lookup returns CDR1 MDHEN and CDR2 SYDVKM. The length of the CDR3 is 16 residues. V shed 1 base and J 8 bases; nucleotides not matched to a gene: 8. The complete variable domain, with remaining parts taken from reference TRBV28 and TRBJ1-6, reads DVKVTQSSRYLVKRTGEKVFLECVQDMDHENMFWYRQDPGLGLRLIYFSYDVKMKEKGDIPEGYSVSREKKERFSLILESASTNQTSMYLCASSLFVGGSDSPLHFGNGTRLTVT.

The J gene is TRBJ2-1, the V gene TRBV29-1, with 9 bases that match TRBD2. With V trimmed by 3 bases and J by 10 bases, 10 bases remained unmatched. The CDR3 extends over 14 amino acids. From germline, CDR1 is SQVTM and CDR2 ANQGSEA. The CDR3 is CSVDAGGPAREQFF. The CDR3 DNA reads TGCAGCGTTGATGCGGGAGGGCCTGCCAGGGAGCAGTTCTTC.

The chain combines TRBV20-1 with TRBJ2-4, with 11 bases aligning to TRBD2. CDR3 length: 17 residues. Germline V lookup: CDR1 DFQATT, CDR2 SNEGSKA (reference sequence). J was trimmed by 3 bases and V by 1 base; bases with no gene match: 8. The CDR3 nucleotides read TGCAGTGCTAGAGGGGGGACTAGCGGTTTCGACAAAAACATTCAGTACTTC. Protein sequence: CSARGGTSGFDKNIQYF.